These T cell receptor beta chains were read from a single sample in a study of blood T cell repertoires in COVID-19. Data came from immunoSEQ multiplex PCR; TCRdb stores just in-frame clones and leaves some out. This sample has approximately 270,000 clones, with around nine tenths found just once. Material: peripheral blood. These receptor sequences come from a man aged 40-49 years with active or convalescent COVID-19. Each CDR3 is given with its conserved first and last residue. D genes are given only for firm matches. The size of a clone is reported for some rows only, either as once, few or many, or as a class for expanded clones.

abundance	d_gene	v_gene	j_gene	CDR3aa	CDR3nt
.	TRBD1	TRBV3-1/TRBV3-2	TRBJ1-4	CASTGGWDEKLFF	TGTGCCAGCACAGGGGGCTGGGATGAAAAACTGTTTTTT
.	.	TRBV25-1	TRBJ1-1	CASSEARNTEAFF	TGTGCCAGCAGTGAGGCCCGGAACACTGAAGCTTTCTTT
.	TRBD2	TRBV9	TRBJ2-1	CASSPGTSYNEQFF	TGTGCCAGCAGCCCCGGGACTAGCTACAATGAGCAGTTCTTC
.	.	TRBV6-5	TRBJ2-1	CASGRSGGGNEQFF	TGTGCCAGTGGTAGGAGCGGAGGAGGCAATGAGCAGTTCTTC
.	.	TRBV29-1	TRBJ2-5	CSVPRGAGETQYF	TGCAGCGTCCCCCGGGGGGCCGGGGAGACCCAGTACTTC
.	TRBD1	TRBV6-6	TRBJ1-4	CASGSRQGREKLFF	TGTGCCAGCGGGAGCCGACAGGGTAGAGAAAAACTGTTTTTT
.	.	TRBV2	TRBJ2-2	CASSDPVTGELFF	TGTGCCAGCAGTGATCCCGTCACCGGGGAGCTGTTTTTT
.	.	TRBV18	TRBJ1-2	CASSLNAAVDGYTF	TGTGCCAGCTCGCTGAACGCGGCCGTTGATGGCTACACCTTC
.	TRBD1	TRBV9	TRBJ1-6	CASSVAGGENSPLHF	TGTGCCAGCAGCGTGGCAGGGGGCGAGAATTCACCCCTCCACTTT
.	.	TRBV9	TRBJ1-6	CASSAYTGPTGGSPLHF	TGTGCCAGCAGCGCGTATACCGGGCCCACCGGAGGGTCACCCCTCCACTTT
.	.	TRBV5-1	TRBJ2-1	CASSLAGFDQSAEQFF	TGCGCCAGCAGCTTGGCCGGGTTCGACCAGTCGGCTGAGCAGTTCTTC
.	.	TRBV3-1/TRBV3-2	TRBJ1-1	CASSQDGIYGDRAFF	TGTGCCAGCAGCCAAGACGGGATTTACGGGGATCGAGCTTTCTTT
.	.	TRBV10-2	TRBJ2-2	CASRTPPGELFF	TGCGCCAGCAGGACTCCCCCCGGGGAGCTGTTTTTT
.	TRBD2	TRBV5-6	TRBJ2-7	CASSSGLAGPSEQYF	TGTGCCAGCAGCTCCGGACTAGCGGGACCCTCCGAGCAGTACTTC
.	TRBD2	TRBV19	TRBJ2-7	CASSIGLAGDSYEQYF	TGTGCCAGTAGTATTGGACTAGCGGGGGACTCCTACGAGCAGTACTTC
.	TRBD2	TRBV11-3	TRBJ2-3	CASSTQRGGLDTQYF	TGTGCCAGCAGCACACAGCGGGGGGGCCTCGATACGCAGTATTTT
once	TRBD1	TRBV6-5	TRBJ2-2	CASPPQGAGELFF	TGTGCCAGTCCCCCACAGGGGGCCGGGGAGCTGTTTTTT
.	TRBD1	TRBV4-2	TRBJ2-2	CASSQLKGAGTGELFF	TGTGCCAGCAGCCAACTAAAGGGGGCAGGCACCGGGGAGCTGTTTTTT
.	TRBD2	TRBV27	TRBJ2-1	CASSLGLAGVEQFF	TGTGCCAGCAGCCTCGGACTAGCGGGAGTTGAGCAGTTCTTC
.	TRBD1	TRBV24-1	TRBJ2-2	CATSDRRTGINTGELFF	TGTGCCACCAGTGATCGCCGGACAGGGATAAACACCGGGGAGCTGTTTTTT
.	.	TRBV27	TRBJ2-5	CASSLSSGGTQYF	TGTGCCAGCAGTTTATCGTCCGGGGGGACCCAGTACTTC
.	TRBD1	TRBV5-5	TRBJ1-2	CASSLQTGQSYGYTF	TGTGCCAGCAGCTTGCAGACAGGGCAAAGCTATGGCTACACCTTC
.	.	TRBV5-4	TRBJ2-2	CASSLQGGSTGELFF	TGTGCCAGCAGCTTGCAGGGGGGCAGCACCGGGGAGCTGTTTTTT
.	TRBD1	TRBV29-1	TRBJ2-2	CSVADFLRDSTGELFF	TGCAGCGTTGCGGATTTTCTTAGGGACAGCACCGGGGAGCTGTTTTTT
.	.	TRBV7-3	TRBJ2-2	CASSLPPLGGEGGELFF	TGTGCCAGCAGCTTACCGCCCCTGGGCGGTGAGGGCGGGGAGCTGTTTTTT
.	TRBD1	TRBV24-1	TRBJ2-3	CATSGQTGASTDTQYF	TGTGCCACCAGTGGCCAGACAGGGGCTAGCACAGATACGCAGTATTTT
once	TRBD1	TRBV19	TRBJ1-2	CASSIAPPTGNYGYTF	TGTGCCAGTAGTATAGCCCCCCCGACAGGGAACTATGGCTACACCTTC
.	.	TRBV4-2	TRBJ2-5	CASSQAVDLVRSRGETQYF	TGTGCCAGCAGCCAAGCGGTAGACTTAGTCCGCTCCCGAGGGGAGACCCAGTACTTC
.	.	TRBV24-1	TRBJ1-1	CATSDFDAPAGEIITEAFF	TGTGCCACCAGTGATTTCGATGCCCCAGCCGGGGAGATTATCACTGAAGCTTTCTTT
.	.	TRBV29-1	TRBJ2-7	CSARHPSSEQYF	TGCAGCGCCCGACACCCGTCCAGCGAGCAGTACTTC
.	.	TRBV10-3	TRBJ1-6	CAIRGGQGPGSPLHF	TGTGCCATCAGAGGGGGTCAGGGCCCAGGGTCACCCCTCCACTTT
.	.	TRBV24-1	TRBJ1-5	CATSDPNQPQHF	TGTGCCACCAGTGATCCGAATCAGCCCCAGCATTTT
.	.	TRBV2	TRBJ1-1	CASSEDSSNTEAFF	TGTGCCAGCAGTGAGGACAGTAGTAACACTGAAGCTTTCTTT
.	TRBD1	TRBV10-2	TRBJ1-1	CASSRGTGGAGEAFF	TGCGCCAGCAGTCGAGGGACAGGGGGCGCGGGTGAAGCTTTCTTT
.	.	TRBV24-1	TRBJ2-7	CATSDAWVGAAQYF	TGTGCCACCAGTGATGCCTGGGTAGGGGCGGCGCAGTACTTC
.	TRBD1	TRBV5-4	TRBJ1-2	CASQTTGGADYGYTF	TGTGCCAGCCAAACGACAGGGGGCGCTGACTATGGCTACACCTTC
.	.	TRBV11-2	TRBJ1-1	CASSSYRNTEAFF	TGTGCCAGCAGCTCTTACAGGAACACTGAAGCTTTCTTT
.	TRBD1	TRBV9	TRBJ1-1	CASSAEPGTGHYKNTEAFF	TGTGCCAGCAGCGCTGAACCCGGGACAGGTCACTATAAGAACACTGAAGCTTTCTTT
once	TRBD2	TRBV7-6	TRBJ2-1	CASSLGGTRLVKNEQFF	TGTGCCAGCAGCTTAGGAGGGACTAGGTTGGTAAAAAATGAGCAGTTCTTC
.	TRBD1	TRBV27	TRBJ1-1	CATNVITGVITEAFF	TGTGCCACCAATGTAATTACAGGGGTGATCACTGAAGCTTTCTTT
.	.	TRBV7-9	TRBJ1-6	CASGPLMEARNSPLHF	TGTGCCAGCGGGCCGTTAATGGAGGCGCGCAATTCACCCCTCCACTTT
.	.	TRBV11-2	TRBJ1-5	CASSYEGVGNQPQHF	TGTGCCAGCAGCTACGAAGGGGTGGGCAATCAGCCCCAGCATTTT
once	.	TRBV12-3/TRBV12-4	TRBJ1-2	CASSLGGRVGYTF	TGTGCCAGCAGTTTGGGAGGGAGGGTAGGCTACACCTTC
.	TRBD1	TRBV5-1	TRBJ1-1	CASSFKQGVEAFF	TGCGCCAGCAGCTTTAAACAGGGGGTTGAAGCTTTCTTT
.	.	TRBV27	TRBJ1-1	CASSPGLTEAFF	TGTGCCAGCAGTCCAGGGCTCACTGAAGCTTTCTTT
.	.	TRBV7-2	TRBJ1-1	CASSFGASRDTEAFF	TGTGCCAGCAGCTTTGGAGCCTCCAGGGACACTGAAGCTTTCTTT
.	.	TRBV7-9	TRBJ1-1	CASSFGVSGAEAFF	TGTGCCAGCAGCTTTGGAGTGAGCGGCGCAGAAGCTTTCTTT
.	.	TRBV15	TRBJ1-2	CATSRNRVGGYTF	TGTGCCACCAGCAGAAATCGGGTAGGAGGCTACACCTTC
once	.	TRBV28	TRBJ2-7	CASSLTGPLYEQYF	TGTGCCAGCAGCCTAACAGGGCCCCTCTACGAGCAGTACTTC
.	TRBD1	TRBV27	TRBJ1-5	CASSPGTGVFQPQHF	TGTGCCAGCAGTCCCGGGACAGGGGTGTTTCAGCCCCAGCATTTT
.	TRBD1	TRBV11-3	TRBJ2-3	CASSIGTGDADTQYF	TGTGCCAGCAGTATAGGGACAGGGGATGCAGATACGCAGTATTTT
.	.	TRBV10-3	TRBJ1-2	CAISEQNSGRYGYTF	TGTGCCATCAGTGAGCAAAATTCAGGGCGGTATGGCTACACCTTC
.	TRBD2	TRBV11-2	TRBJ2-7	CASSLDSGTSGVYEQYF	TGTGCCAGCAGCTTAGATTCCGGGACTAGCGGGGTTTACGAGCAGTACTTC
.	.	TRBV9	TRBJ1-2	CASSHSGGDYGYTF	TGTGCCAGCAGCCACTCGGGGGGGGACTATGGCTACACCTTC
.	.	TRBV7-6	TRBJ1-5	CASSLAAVGDQPQHF	TGTGCCAGCAGCTTAGCAGCCGTGGGAGATCAGCCCCAGCATTTT
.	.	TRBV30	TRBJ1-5	CAWSTRGNQPQHF	TGTGCCTGGAGTACTAGGGGCAATCAGCCCCAGCATTTT
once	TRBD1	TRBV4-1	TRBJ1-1	CASSQDSWGITGAEAFF	TGCGCCAGCAGCCAAGATTCGTGGGGAATCACAGGGGCTGAAGCTTTCTTT
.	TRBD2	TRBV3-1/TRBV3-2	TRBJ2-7	CASSHQPGLVDEQYF	TGTGCCAGCAGCCATCAACCGGGACTAGTGGACGAGCAGTACTTC
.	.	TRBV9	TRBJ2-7	CASGETARTIDEQYF	TGTGCCAGCGGCGAGACAGCGCGGACTATTGACGAGCAGTACTTC
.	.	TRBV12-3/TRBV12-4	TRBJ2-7	CASSPRDFYEQYF	TGTGCCAGCAGTCCCAGGGACTTCTACGAGCAGTACTTC